The entry below gives a single T cell receptor (beta chain) sequence along with its context. Its antigen is currently not known. Base qualities are not at hand, and no much larger clone is one base apart. This entry belongs to a study of blood T cell repertoires in COVID-19 (dated by TCRdb to 2018 to 2020). Looking at the study overall: Samples from collaborators originated in the United States, Italy and Spain and spanned both the acute and convalescent phases of COVID-19. The prospective study material was composed of cDNA or gDNA derived from T cells, B-cell-depleted T cells, or PBMCs. Subjects who had been exposed to COVID-19, were actively infected with it, or had recovered from it provided the deeply sampled blood TCRbeta repertoires that made up the dataset. The repertoires were made available in a free public database intended to serve as a resource for research on the immune response to SARS-CoV-2. The samples were drawn from the first 160 participants of the ongoing ImmuneRACE study and from 950 to 1,500 subjects provided by 6 global collaborators. Sample metadata almost always included a de-identified subject ID, COVID-19 status, age in years and sex. HLA class I and class II types, where available, came from metadata supplied by the sample provider rather than from assay-based typing. Beyond this particular receptor, the publication reports: The amount of clinical and demographic metadata varied by source and participant and was provided uncurated.

Participants in the prospective study were enrolled through a virtual design, were aged roughly 18 to 90 years, and lived in about 25 United States geographic areas. To assign participants to cohorts, the prospective study relied on clinical history that participants themselves reported in a screening survey and a study questionnaire. For ImmuneRACE Cohort 3, a participant was defined as recovered based on two consecutive negative NP/OP PCR tests, clearance by a healthcare professional, or resolution of symptoms. Mobile phlebotomists in the prospective study collected whole blood, serum and a nasopharyngeal or oropharyngeal swab from every participant. Participants in the prospective study had the option to provide additional blood draws and questionnaires over a 2-month period. Before DNA extraction, prospective study blood samples were shipped either frozen or at room temperature. The immunoSEQ Assay, a bias-controlled multiplex PCR, was used to amplify TCRbeta CDR3 regions from genomic DNA. As for how the authors treated the data: Nucleated cell counts per sample were estimated from amplification of reference gene primers within the assay. Sequence reads were collapsed and filtered to measure the absolute abundance of every unique TCRbeta CDR3 rearrangement. For each sample, productive Simpson clonality was calculated by taking the square root of Simpson's diversity index across productive rearrangements. TCRdb re-hosts the immuneACCESS table, in-frame sequences only. Its copies lack some clones; in the studies checked, an unresolved V gene accounts for under half of them, and the cause for the rest is not known. The DNA was the basis for D and trimming; V, J and clone size are from that table. Within this sample are around 330,000 clones, with under 95% of them counted one time only. The top ten clonotypes cover around 2.5% of the sample.

A distance of 8 bases separates the germline ends of V and J, which lose 3 bases and 5 bases respectively. Reading from cysteine to phenylalanine, the CDR3 counts 12 amino acids. Only the CDR3 region is kept as DNA, spanning 36 bases read in frame from base 1. The germline V gene (reference sequence) specifies DFQATT as CDR1 and SNEGSKA as CDR2. This receptor was obtained from a man aged 55 to 70 who had recovered from COVID-19. Sequenced input: PBMCs or T cells enriched from blood (not recorded which). The chain couples TRBV20-1 to TRBJ1-5; TRBD1 is a weak D gene call, 5 bases matching. The CDR3 region has the sequence CSASTGDQPQHF. The base sequence is TGCAGTGCTAGTACGGGGGATCAGCCCCAGCATTTT.